This T cell receptor beta chain was sequenced in a study of T-cell reconstitution after alpha-beta-depleted transplantation in children. Germline CDR1 is SQVTM and CDR2 is ANQGSEA. The CDR3 contains 14 residues. With 3 bases removed from V and 1 base from J, the gap between germline ends came to 11 bases. TCRbeta library construction was performed incorporating unique molecular identifiers. Each CDR3 protein gets one entry after TCRdb re-called the PCR reads with MiXCR. The table shows more than 550,000 distinct CDR3 sequences, with about 11% occurring only once. In this sample, this clonotype turned up many times.

The receptor was derived from a human donor who donated a stem cell graft to a child with acute myeloid leukemia. This chain joins TRBV29-1 and TRBJ2-3, with D perhaps matching TRBD1 (6 bases). The specimen comprised PBMCs from the stem cell graft donor, sampled from the stem cell graft. The CDR3 coding sequence is TGCAGCGTTGACCGCAGGGGCGGCACAGATACGCAGTATTTT. Protein product: CSVDRRGGTDTQYF.